A single sample is the source of the 27 T cell receptor beta chains below, sequenced in a study of T cell responses to AZD1222 COVID-19 vaccine. TCRdb keeps only in-frame clones here, not all; method: immunoSEQ multiplex PCR. The data show some 130,000 clones, 80% to 95% seen once. The sequenced sample was peripheral blood, obtained 28 days after the second AZD1222 dose. The receptors here all came from an adult who received the AZD1222 COVID-19 vaccine.

The rearrangement joins TRBV4-1 to TRBJ2-3; 10 bases fit TRBD2. The CDR3 is 16 residues long. After removal of 2 bases from V and 2 bases from J, the junction contained 4 bases not matched to a gene. Germline values: CDR1 MGHRA, CDR2 YSYEKL. CDR3 coding DNA: TGCGCCAGCAGCCAAACGACTAGCGGGCTCACAGATACGCAGTATTTT. Its protein is CASSQTTSGLTDTQYF.

This chain links TRBV2 with TRBJ1-5, with 7 nucleotides matching TRBD1. In germline, CDR1 is SNHLY, CDR2 FYNNEI. The CDR3 runs 14 residues. The V gene end was trimmed by 3 bases and the J gene end by 6 bases; junction bases not matched to a gene: 5. The CDR3: CASSDGGGTQPQHF. CDR3 DNA: TGTGCCAGCAGTGACGGAGGGGGCACTCAGCCCCAGCATTTT.

This chain uses TRBV11-2 with TRBJ1-3; TRBD1 might be the D (5 bases). Germline V gives CDR1 SGHAT, CDR2 FQNNGV. V dropped 8 bases and J dropped 8 bases, with 10 bases sitting between them. This CDR3 spans 11 amino acids. The CDR3, as DNA: TGTGCCAGCTCGGGGGGGGACACCATATATTTT. Translated, it gives CASSGGDTIYF.

The chain has TRBV7-3 and TRBJ2-1, with TRBD1 matching 8 bases. Trimming at V came to 5 bases and at J to 7 bases, leaving 13 bases not matched to a gene. There are 16 residues in the CDR3. CDR1 is SGHTA, CDR2 FQGTGA, per germline. CDR3 sequence: CASSPSRQGFGNEQFF. The CDR3 DNA follows: TGTGCCAGCAGCCCTAGTCGACAGGGGTTTGGAAATGAGCAGTTCTTC.

The genes are TRBV11-2 and TRBJ2-5; D ambiguous. Germline CDR1 reads SGHAT; CDR2 reads FQNNGV. V gave up 1 base and J gave up 3 bases, with 6 bases separating them. This CDR3 region has 13 residues. The CDR3 region has the DNA TGTGCCAGCAGCTTAGGCCCAGAAGAGACCCAGTACTTC. Translation gives CASSLGPEETQYF.

This chain links TRBV7-2 with TRBJ1-5; D possibly corresponds to TRBD1 (6 bases). CDR1 and CDR2 (germline): SGHTA, FQGNSA. The V gene lost 5 bases and the J gene lost 5 bases, with 13 bases spanning the gap. The CDR3 extends over 14 amino acids. For the CDR3, the DNA is TGTGCCAGCAGCCTAGAGAGGGGGGATCAGCCCCAGCATTTT. It codes for CASSLERGDQPQHF.

The J gene is TRBJ2-5, the V gene TRBV11-2; D is undetermined. CDR1 is SGHAT, CDR2 FQNNGV, per germline. Trimming cost V 5 bases and J 3 bases, with 4 bases left between them. CDR3 length: 11 amino acids. The CDR3: CASSREETQYF. CDR3 DNA sequence: TGTGCCAGCAGCCGGGAAGAGACCCAGTACTTC.

DNA for the CDR3: TGTGCCAGCACCAGGGACGGGGACTTTTCACCCCTCCACTTT. Encoded protein: CASTRDGDFSPLHF. This sequence joins TRBV2 and TRBJ1-6; TRBD1 is a possible D gene (5 bases). This CDR3 has 14 residues. V was cut by 7 bases and J by 9 bases, with 16 bases left in between. The germline CDR1 and CDR2 sequences are SNHLY and FYNNEI.

This clone has just a few counts. The rearrangement links TRBV11-3 to TRBJ2-3; 9 nucleotides agree with TRBD2. The CDR3 contains 19 residues. CDR1 is SGHNT and CDR2 is YENEEA in the germline V gene. V shed 3 bases, J shed 2 bases, and the junction held 15 bases outside the gene matches. The CDR3 DNA sequence: TGTGCCAGCAGCTTTTATCAGATTGCTGGCGGGAGGGCCACAGATACGCAGTATTTT. It specifies CASSFYQIAGGRATDTQYF.

The chain has TRBV13 and TRBJ1-3; D might be TRBD1 (5 bases). Germline V CDR1 and CDR2: PRHDT, FYEKMQ (reference sequence). This CDR3 contains 14 residues. The V and J ends lost 8 bases and 5 bases respectively, with 16 bases between them. CDR3 sequence reads: CASRTDRDRNTIYF. CDR3 nucleotides: TGTGCCAGCCGCACAGACAGAGATCGAAACACCATATATTTT.

The V gene is TRBV2, the J gene TRBJ2-5; 11 nucleotides align to TRBD2. V lost 4 bases, J lost 5 bases, and 6 bases stayed unmatched. Germline V CDR1 and CDR2: SNHLY, FYNNEI. This CDR3 is 15 amino acids long. The DNA for the CDR3 is TGTGCCAGCAGTGCGGTCCTAGCGGGGGGCGAGACCCAGTACTTC. Translated: CASSAVLAGGETQYF.

Comment on this clone: The identical CDR3 is also encoded by other nucleotide sequences in the sample. The rearrangement uses TRBV3-1 (or the pseudogene TRBV3-2) and TRBJ1-1; D perhaps matches TRBD1 (5 bases). CDR3 size: 13 residues. Germline CDR1 reads LGHDT; CDR2 reads YNNKEL (reference sequence). Deletions cut 1 base from V and 5 bases from J, with 8 bases between. For the CDR3, the DNA is TGTGCCAGCAGCCAAGCGGGGGGGACTGAAGCTTTCTTT. This encodes CASSQAGGTEAFF.

J is TRBJ2-1 and V is TRBV18, with TRBD1 identical over 10 bases. The ends lost 6 bases at V and 2 bases at J; junction bases unmatched: 4. This CDR3 contains 15 residues. Germline V gene sequence: CDR1 KGHSH, CDR2 LQKENI. This CDR3 reads CASSPGTGAYNEQFF. The CDR3 DNA reads TGTGCCAGCTCCCCCGGGACAGGGGCCTACAATGAGCAGTTCTTC.

The chain carries TRBV4-2 and TRBJ2-5; TRBD1 matches at 7 bases. After removal of 5 bases from V and 2 bases from J, the junction contained 5 bases not matched to a gene. Germline V gene data show CDR1 as LGHNA and CDR2 as YNFKEQ. This CDR3 has 14 amino acids. The CDR3 DNA sequence: TGTGCCAGCAGCTCTCTGGACAGGCAAGAGACCCAGTACTTC. This encodes CASSSLDRQETQYF.

This rearrangement joins TRBV9 to TRBJ2-5, with 7 bases that match TRBD2. Germline values: CDR1 SGDLS, CDR2 YYNGEE. This CDR3 is 15 amino acids long. The junction had 4 bases not matched to a gene; V was cut back by 2 bases and J by 0 bases. CDR3 residues: CASSVGGLDQETQYF. CDR3 in DNA: TGTGCCAGCAGCGTGGGAGGACTAGACCAAGAGACCCAGTACTTC.

V and J are TRBV30 and TRBJ2-2; D possibly corresponds to TRBD1 (5 bases). Germline-derived CDR1 and CDR2 are GTSNPN and SVGIG (reference sequence). Deletions cut 4 bases from V and 7 bases from J, with 7 bases between. The CDR3 is 11 amino acids. The CDR3 bases are TGTGCCTGGAAAGGGGTCGGGGAGCTGTTTTTT. As protein: CAWKGVGELFF.

Only one count was recorded for this clone. This chain joins TRBV5-1 and TRBJ1-3, with 8 bases identical to TRBD1. CDR3 size: 14 residues. Germline lookup yields CDR1 SGHRS and CDR2 YFSETQ. V shed 4 bases and J 6 bases; nucleotides not matched to a gene: 6. The CDR3 bases are TGCGCCAGCAGCCCCAGGACAGGGACAAACACCATATATTTT. Translating it yields CASSPRTGTNTIYF. Together with reference TRBV5-1 and TRBJ1-3, the CDR3 gives the full variable domain: KAGVTQTPRYLIKTRGQQVTLSCSPISGHRSVSWYQQTPGQGLQFLFEYFSETQRNKGNFPGRFSGRQFSNSRSEMNVSTLELGDSALYLCASSPRTGTNTIYFGEGSWLTVV.

The V call is TRBV7-9, the J call TRBJ1-5, with D uncertain. The germline V gene encodes CDR1 SEHNR and CDR2 FQNEAQ (reference sequence). Trimming took off 4 bases at V and 4 bases at J, with 11 bases between the two ends. The CDR3 spans 14 residues. CDR3 protein: CASSSREVNQPQHF. In nucleotides, the CDR3 is TGTGCCAGCAGCTCCCGAGAGGTAAATCAGCCCCAGCATTTT.

The chain uses TRBV2 and TRBJ1-1; TRBD1 matches 9 bases. The CDR3 spans 14 residues. V gave up 4 bases and J gave up 5 bases; unmatched junction bases: 5. The germline CDR1 and CDR2 sequences are SNHLY and FYNNEI. The CDR3 reads CASSGRTGETEAFF. CDR3 bases: TGTGCCAGCAGTGGACGGACAGGGGAAACTGAAGCTTTCTTT.

V usage is TRBV18 and J usage is TRBJ1-6; 9 bases line up with TRBD1. Trimming took 4 bases from V and 10 from J; bases not matched to a gene: 11. Looked up from germline, CDR1 is KGHSH and CDR2 is LQKENI. The CDR3 sequence is 16 residues long. CDR3 bases: TGTGCCAGCTCACGCTTGGGGGGACAGGGAAGGTCACCCCTCCACTTT. Encoded protein: CASSRLGGQGRSPLHF.

V and J are TRBV6-5 and TRBJ2-1; TRBD2 is a possible D gene (5 bases). Trimming removed 6 bases from V and 9 bases from J, with 18 bases in between. The CDR3 consists of 14 residues. The germline V gene encodes CDR1 MNHEY and CDR2 SVGAGI. The CDR3 DNA reads as TGTGCCAGCAGACCTACAGAGGGCCTAGCTGAGCAGTTCTTC. Encoded protein: CASRPTEGLAEQFF.

This chain links TRBV12-3 or TRBV12-4 with TRBJ2-7; no clear D. Trimming shortened V by 6 bases and J by 4 bases, and 10 bases separated the two germline ends. The CDR3 length is 12 residues. CDR3 sequence reads: CASSLIGYEQYF. CDR3 DNA sequence: TGTGCCAGCAGCCTCATCGGTTACGAGCAGTACTTC.

This chain links TRBV6-6 with TRBJ1-2; 9 bases agree with TRBD1. Germline values: CDR1 MNHNY, CDR2 SVGAGI (reference sequence). V shed 5 bases and J 8 bases; nucleotides not matched to a gene: 6. The CDR3 extends over 13 amino acids. The CDR3 DNA reads as TGTGCCAGCAGTCCACAGGGGGCGCAGGGCTACACCTTC. Its translation is CASSPQGAQGYTF.

This clone was seen a single time. The chain has TRBV21-1 and TRBJ2-1; TRBD1, as called in the table, went unchecked against the DNA. TRBV21-1 corresponds to a pseudogene. The CDR3 runs to 14 residues. CDR3: CASSNAGHLNEQFF. The CDR3 nucleotides read TGTGCCAGCAGCAACGCAGGGCACCTGAATGAGCAGTTCTTC.

In DNA form, the CDR3 reads TGTGCCAGCAGCCCTGCCAGGGGGAGGACTGAAGCTTTCTTT. Its protein is CASSPARGRTEAFF. The V gene is TRBV13, the J gene TRBJ1-1; 7 nucleotides agree with TRBD1. V gave up 5 bases and J gave up 5 bases; unmatched junction bases: 8. The germline V gene encodes CDR1 PRHDT and CDR2 FYEKMQ (reference sequence). The CDR3 runs to 14 residues.

In its sample, this clone was seen a few times. This rearrangement joins TRBV6-6 to TRBJ1-1, with D uncertain. This CDR3 spans 11 amino acids. Trimming took off 7 bases at V and 6 bases at J, with 9 bases between the two ends. CDR1 MNHNY and CDR2 SVGAGI come from the germline V gene (reference sequence). The CDR3 spells CASKGFAEAFF. CDR3 in DNA: TGTGCCAGCAAGGGTTTCGCTGAAGCTTTCTTT.

The V call is TRBV7-2, the J call TRBJ1-2; no definite D call. The CDR3 totals 14 residues. Germline values: CDR1 SGHTA, CDR2 FQGNSA. With 5 bases removed from V and 2 bases from J, the gap between germline ends came to 12 bases. The CDR3 is CASSLDTRNYGYTF. Written as DNA, the CDR3 is TGTGCCAGCAGCCTCGACACCCGAAACTATGGCTACACCTTC.